This T cell receptor (beta chain) was captured in a study of T cells and Merkel cell carcinoma outcomes (dated by TCRdb to 2019 to 2021). Context from the whole study: The study examined the tumor T-cell repertoire together with T-cell density as predictors of clinical outcome in patients with Merkel cell carcinoma.

Concerning this clone: No cognate antigen has been identified for it. No much larger clone exists at a distance of one base, and base qualities are not known.

Samples came from patients with Merkel cell carcinoma. Receptor libraries were prepared by the immunoSEQ multiplex PCR assay. TCRdb stores this immuneACCESS table with in-frame sequences only. Part of the clones is absent; in the studies checked, under half of the shortfall reflects unresolved V genes, and no reason is known for the rest. For this sample there are more than 12,000 clones; roughly 90% appear just once. Roughly 2% of the sample belongs to the ten largest clones. The full study reports these points: According to the report, clinical outcomes in Merkel cell carcinoma patients could be predicted using T-cell density together with features of the T-cell repertoire.

Sequences SGHTA (CDR1) and FQGNSA (CDR2) are obtained from the germline V gene. The CDR3 contains 15 residues, cysteine and phenylalanine counted. The read is trimmed to its CDR3 DNA, 45 bases read in frame from base 1. V sheds 5 bases and J sheds 1 base, leaving 15 bases between their ends. The rearrangement combines TRBV7-2 with TRBJ2-7, with the D gene not clear enough to name. This clonotype originated in a human donor with Merkel cell carcinoma. Specimen: tumor tissue from Merkel cell carcinoma. The DNA is TGTGCCAGCAGCCTGATAGTGGATGGGTCCTACGAGCAGTACTTC. This encodes CASSLIVDGSYEQYF.